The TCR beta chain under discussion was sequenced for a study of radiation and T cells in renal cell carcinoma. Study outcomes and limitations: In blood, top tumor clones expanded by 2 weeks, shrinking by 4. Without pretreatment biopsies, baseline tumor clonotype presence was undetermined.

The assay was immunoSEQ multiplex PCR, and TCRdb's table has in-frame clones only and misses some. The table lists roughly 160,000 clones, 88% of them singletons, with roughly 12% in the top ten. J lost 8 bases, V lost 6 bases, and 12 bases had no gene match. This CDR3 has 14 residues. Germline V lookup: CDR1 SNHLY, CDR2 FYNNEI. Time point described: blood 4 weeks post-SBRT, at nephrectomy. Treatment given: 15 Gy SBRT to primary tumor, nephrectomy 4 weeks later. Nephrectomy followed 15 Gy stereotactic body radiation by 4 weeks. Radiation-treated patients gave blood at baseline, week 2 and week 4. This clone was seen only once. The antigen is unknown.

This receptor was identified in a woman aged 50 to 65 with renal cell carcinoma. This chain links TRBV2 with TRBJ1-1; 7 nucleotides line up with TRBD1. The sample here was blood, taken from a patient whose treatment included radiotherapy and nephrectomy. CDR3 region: CASRPDRVSFEAFF. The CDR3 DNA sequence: TGTGCCAGCAGACCCGACAGGGTCTCGTTCGAAGCTTTCTTT. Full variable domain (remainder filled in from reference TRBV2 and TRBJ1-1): EPEVTQTPSHQVTQMGQEVILRCVPISNHLYFYWYRQILGQKVEFLVSFYNNEISEKSEIFDDQFSVERPDGSNFTLKIRSTKLEDSAMYFCASRPDRVSFEAFFGQGTRLTVV.